The 2 T cell receptor beta chains below were found in one sample sequenced in a study of early T cells in non-severe SARS-CoV-2 infection. Each CDR3 protein is one row after TCRdb ran MiXCR on the 5' RACE reads. This table has around 27,000 distinct CDR3 sequences, about 5.7% appearing once. The sequenced sample was whole blood. All receptors come from an adult who was a healthcare worker with PCR-confirmed SARS-CoV-2 infection or an uninfected control (not recorded which).

This clonotype has at least ten counts. The rearrangement links TRBV20-1 to TRBJ2-3; D is possibly TRBD1 (5 bases). The CDR3 spans 16 residues. Germline assignment: CDR1 DFQATT and CDR2 SNEGSKA (reference sequence). Trimming took 0 bases from V and 1 from J, leaving 14 bases between them. CDR3 sequence reads: CSARDPSSGRTDTQYF. The DNA for the CDR3 is TGCAGTGCTAGAGACCCCTCCTCAGGGCGCACAGATACGCAGTATTTT.

This clonotype came up many times. The V and J genes are TRBV24-1 and TRBJ2-5; TRBD1 is a possible D gene (7 bases). The germline V and J ends were trimmed by 5 bases and 4 bases, with 13 bases remaining between them. The length of the CDR3 is 14 residues. CDR1 and CDR2 from the germline V gene are KGHDR and SFDVKD. The CDR3 reads CATSAQGGRETQYF. The CDR3 region has the DNA TGTGCCACCAGTGCTCAGGGGGGTCGAGAGACCCAGTACTTC.